The 26 T cell receptor beta chains listed next were all sequenced from one sample in a study of blood T cells in healthy people across ages. Through a sample-barcoded 5' primer and a J-beta primer mix, a second PCR was run for about 6 to 11 cycles. Using its own MiXCR run on the 5' RACE reads, TCRdb lists one record per CDR3 protein. This table holds some 900,000 distinct CDR3 sequences, around 48% found once. The sample consisted of blood. The receptors shown here come from a man aged 25-40 years in good health.

This clonotype was counted only a few times. The CDR3 spells CSARVETNSYEQYF. Written as DNA, the CDR3 is TGCAGTGCTAGAGTCGAGACTAATTCCTACGAGCAGTACTTC. The chain is built from TRBV20-1 and TRBJ2-7; weak D call: TRBD2 (5 bases). CDR1 and CDR2 (germline): DFQATT, SNEGSKA (reference sequence). The CDR3 covers 14 residues. Trimming took off 1 base at V and 1 base at J, with 11 bases between the two ends.

This clonotype was observed a few times. This chain connects TRBV12-3 or TRBV12-4 to TRBJ2-7; D might be TRBD1 or TRBD2, each matching 6 bases. V shed 6 bases and J shed 3 bases, with 15 bases lying between them. The CDR3 runs 14 residues. DNA for the CDR3: TGTGCCAGCAGCCTAGGGGGGACCTACTACGAGCAGTACTTC. This codes for CASSLGGTYYEQYF.

With regard to this clonotype: With a much larger clone just one base away, this may be a read error. The missing conserved phenylalanine or tryptophan at the end of this CDR3 makes a read error likely. The chain is built from TRBV4-1 and TRBJ2-5, with TRBD2 as a possible D gene (6 bases). CDR1 is MGHRA and CDR2 is YSYEKL in the germline V gene. The CDR3 consists of 14 residues. V shed 3 bases and J shed 2 bases, with 10 bases lying between them. The CDR3 bases are TGCGCCAGCAGCCAGGAGGGGCTTCAAGAGACCCAGTACTTA. As protein: CASSQEGLQETQYL.

Worth noting for this clonotype: Just one base apart from a much larger clone, this may be a read error. The gene calls are TRBV7-9 and TRBJ2-7; tentative D call: TRBD2 (6 bases). In germline, CDR1 is SEHNR, CDR2 FQNEAQ (reference sequence). Trimming cost V 4 bases and J 7 bases, with 20 bases left between them. This CDR3 has 15 residues. The CDR3 loop is CASSSRDSSYNEQYF. The CDR3 DNA sequence: TGTGCCAGCAGCTCCCGGGACTCGAGCTACAATGAGCAGTACTTC.

This clonotype was counted a few times. DNA of the CDR3: TGTGCCAGCAGCTGGGGGTATCAAATACAGTTCTTC. Translation gives CASSWGYQIQFF. This chain connects TRBV28 to TRBJ2-1; D may correspond to TRBD1 or TRBD2 (5 bases each). The CDR3 is made up of 12 amino acids. Germline V CDR1 and CDR2: MDHEN, SYDVKM. V lost 6 bases and J 13 bases, leaving 16 bases between the germline ends.

Worth noting for this clonotype: An end of the junction differs from the germline gene, which may be a read error. The CDR3 reads CVISESAADTQYF. The CDR3 DNA is TGTGTCATCAGTGAGTCCGCGGCGGATACGCAGTATTTT. The J gene is TRBJ2-3, the V gene TRBV10-3; D ambiguous. Germline lookup yields CDR1 ENHRY and CDR2 SYGVKD. The CDR3 is 13 amino acids.

This chain connects TRBV27 to TRBJ2-7; 7 bases agree with TRBD1. CDR1 and CDR2 from the germline V gene are MNHEY and SMNVEV (reference sequence). J was trimmed by 4 bases and V by 3 bases; bases with no gene match: 6. The CDR3 runs 14 residues. The DNA of the CDR3 is TGTGCCAGCAGTTTCGAGGGGGCGAGTTACGAGCAGTACTTC. Its protein product is CASSFEGASYEQYF.

J is TRBJ2-7 and V is TRBV20-1; unclear D gene. Deletions cut 3 bases from V and 0 bases from J, with 15 bases between. In germline, CDR1 is DFQATT, CDR2 SNEGSKA (reference sequence). The CDR3 totals 15 residues. The CDR3 sequence is CSASSTVLSSYEQYF. The CDR3 coding sequence is TGCAGTGCTAGCAGTACAGTATTAAGCTCCTACGAGCAGTACTTC.

The J gene is TRBJ2-5, the V gene TRBV28; TRBD1 is a possible D gene (5 bases). This CDR3 region has 16 residues. The germline V and J ends were trimmed by 5 bases and 3 bases, with 19 bases remaining between them. Germline CDR1 MDHEN, CDR2 SYDVKM. Here the CDR3 DNA reads TGTGCCAGCAGTCCGTGGGGCGCAGGACAAAAAGAGACCCAGTACTTC. Its translation is CASSPWGAGQKETQYF.

The V and J genes are TRBV6-1 and TRBJ1-2, with 9 bases fitting TRBD1. Trimming removed 7 bases from V and 3 bases from J; junction bases left unmatched: 6. Germline CDR1 is MNHNS and CDR2 is SASEGT. This CDR3 comprises 14 residues. In nucleotides, the CDR3 is TGTGCCAGCACCGCGACAGGGGGTGACTATGGCTACACCTTC. Protein product: CASTATGGDYGYTF.

A few counts support this clonotype. The V and J genes are TRBV29-1 and TRBJ2-5; TRBD2 agrees at 9 bases. The CDR3 runs to 15 residues. Germline CDR1 and CDR2: SQVTM and ANQGSEA. V was pared by 6 bases and J by 2 bases, with 10 bases of the junction left unmatched. The CDR3 region is CSVGVRGGLQETQYF. DNA of the CDR3: TGCAGCGTGGGGGTGCGGGGGGGCCTTCAAGAGACCCAGTACTTC.

The chain uses TRBV6-5 and TRBJ2-3; no definite D call. The germline V gene has CDR1 MNHEY and CDR2 SVGAGI. There are 14 residues in the CDR3. V lost 4 bases and J lost 5, with 13 bases in between. The CDR3 sequence is CASSSGPERDTQYF. DNA for the CDR3: TGTGCCAGCAGTTCCGGACCTGAAAGAGATACGCAGTATTTT.

Of note for this clonotype: Its ends do not fully match the called genes, so a read error is possible. This chain connects TRBV4-3 to TRBJ2-1; TRBD2 agrees at 8 bases. Germline-derived CDR1 and CDR2 are LGHNA and YSLEER. The CDR3 sequence is 16 residues long. CDR3 nucleotides: TGCGCCGGCAGCCACCAGGCCGGGACTAGTGGGAATGGGCAGTTCTTC. It yields the protein CAGSHQAGTSGNGQFF.

V is TRBV4-2 and J is TRBJ2-3, with 10 bases fitting TRBD2. This CDR3 has 16 amino acids. The V and J ends lost 1 base and 1 base, in that order; junction bases with no gene match: 2. Germline CDR1 is LGHNA and CDR2 is YNFKEQ. DNA for the CDR3: TGTGCCAGCAGCCAAGGAGGGACTAGCGGCACAGATACGCAGTATTTT. Translated, it gives CASSQGGTSGTDTQYF.

This clonotype was recorded a few times. The rearrangement uses TRBV10-3 and TRBJ2-3; D is uncertain. V was clipped by 0 bases and J by 6 bases, with 13 bases between them. Germline lookup yields CDR1 ENHRY and CDR2 SYGVKD. The CDR3 spans 15 residues. DNA of the CDR3: TGTGCCATCAGTGAGTCCAGAAATAAAGGGGATACGCAGTATTTT. Amino acids: CAISESRNKGDTQYF.

The chain is built from TRBV3-1 and TRBJ2-7; the D gene is possibly TRBD1 (5 bases). Trimming left V 0 bases short and J 0 bases short, with 9 bases between. The CDR3 spans 15 residues. Germline V gene sequence: CDR1 LGHDT, CDR2 YNNKEL (reference sequence). The CDR3 sequence: CASSQEQASSYEQYF. CDR3 DNA: TGTGCCAGCAGCCAAGAACAGGCTTCCTCCTACGAGCAGTACTTC.

This clonotype has a handful of counts. The rearrangement uses TRBV4-3 and TRBJ2-7, with 12 bases aligning to TRBD2. The V segment lost 1 base and the J segment 7 bases; nucleotides outside the gene matches: 5. Per the germline V gene, CDR1 is LGHNA and CDR2 is YSLEER. The CDR3 is made up of 15 amino acids. As DNA, the CDR3 is TGCGCCAGCAGCCAAGGACTAGCGGGGGAACGAGAGCAGTACTTC. Its protein product is CASSQGLAGEREQYF.

This clonotype has only a few counts. The chain recombines TRBV3-1 with TRBJ1-2; perhaps TRBD1 as D (6 bases). Trimming removed 0 bases at V and 6 bases at J, with 11 bases between. The CDR3 contains 14 residues. Germline-derived CDR1 and CDR2 are LGHDT and YNNKEL (reference sequence). In nucleotides, the CDR3 is TGTGCCAGCAGCCAAGATCGCCACAGGGATGGCTACACCTTC. This sequence encodes CASSQDRHRDGYTF.

J is TRBJ1-4 and V is TRBV5-1; D uncertain. Trimming took off 3 bases at V and 5 bases at J, with 8 bases between the two ends. In germline, CDR1 is SGHRS, CDR2 YFSETQ. This CDR3 region has 13 residues. The chain's CDR3 is CASSSGENEKLFF. Written as DNA, the CDR3 is TGCGCCAGCAGCTCGGGCGAAAATGAAAAACTGTTTTTT.

The chain has TRBV27 and TRBJ1-5; 7 positions match TRBD1. Losses at the gene ends were 4 bases for V and 3 bases for J; bases not matched to a gene: 6. This CDR3 contains 15 residues. The germline CDR1 and CDR2 sequences are MNHEY and SMNVEV (reference sequence). CDR3 region: CASSSVDRDNQPQHF. The DNA of the CDR3 is TGTGCCAGCAGTTCAGTAGACAGGGACAATCAGCCCCAGCATTTT.

The chain joins TRBV15 to TRBJ2-3; D possibly uses TRBD1 or TRBD2 (5 bases each). The CDR3 is 15 residues long. Deletions cut 0 bases from V and 3 bases from J, with 10 bases between. Germline loops: CDR1 LNHNV, CDR2 YYDKDF (reference sequence). The CDR3 coding sequence is TGTGCCACCAGCAGAGATCGGGACGTTACAGATACGCAGTATTTT. Amino acid sequence: CATSRDRDVTDTQYF.

The V gene is TRBV6-1, the J gene TRBJ2-7; 9 nucleotides match TRBD1. Germline V CDR1 and CDR2: MNHNS, SASEGT. The CDR3 loop spans 15 amino acids. Germline trimming cut 8 bases from V and 0 bases from J; bases unmatched to any gene: 8. DNA for the CDR3: TGTGCCAGCCAACGGGACAGGGAGTCCTCCTACGAGCAGTACTTC. This gives the protein CASQRDRESSYEQYF.

The chain joins TRBV7-9 to TRBJ2-3; a possible D gene is TRBD2 (6 bases). CDR1 and CDR2 (germline): SEHNR, FQNEAQ (reference sequence). The CDR3 consists of 14 residues. The V and J ends lost 6 bases and 2 bases respectively, with 12 bases between them. The CDR3, as DNA: TGTGCCAGCAGTCGTGCGGGAACCACAGATACGCAGTATTTT. Protein product: CASSRAGTTDTQYF.

The rearrangement joins TRBV5-6 to TRBJ1-6; maybe TRBD1 (5 bases). Trimming cost V 4 bases and J 5 bases, with 13 bases left between them. The CDR3 covers 15 residues. Germline-derived CDR1 and CDR2 are SGHDT and YYEEEE. This CDR3 reads CASSGSGRNNSPLHF. The CDR3 region has the DNA TGTGCCAGCAGCGGCTCGGGACGGAATAATTCACCCCTCCACTTT.

The V and J genes are TRBV18 and TRBJ2-7; TRBD1 matches 11 bases. The germline gives CDR1 KGHSH, CDR2 LQKENI. This CDR3 contains 15 residues. V dropped 2 bases and J dropped 4; count of bases not matched to a gene: 4. CDR3 sequence: CASSPTGQGGYEQYF. DNA of the CDR3: TGTGCCAGCTCACCAACGGGACAGGGGGGATACGAGCAGTACTTC.

The chain combines TRBV15 with TRBJ2-1; a possible D gene is TRBD1 (6 bases). The CDR3 spans 15 residues. The V gene lost 4 bases and the J gene lost 3 bases, with 13 bases spanning the gap. Germline loops: CDR1 LNHNV, CDR2 YYDKDF (reference sequence). The CDR3 here is CATSTNRARYNEQFF. CDR3 in DNA: TGTGCCACCAGCACGAACAGGGCACGCTACAATGAGCAGTTCTTC. Supplemented by reference TRBV15 and TRBJ2-1, the full variable domain reads DAMVIQNPRYQVTQFGKPVTLSCSQTLNHNVMYWYQQKSSQAPKLLFHYYDKDFNNEADTPDNFQSRRPNTSFCFLDIRSPGLGDTAMYLCATSTNRARYNEQFFGPGTRLTVL.